This TCR beta chain was found in a study of regulatory T cells in long-lasting Graves disease. HTBI primers from iRepertoire and Arm-PCR of CDR3 regions yielded the TCR beta libraries. TCRdb re-called the multiplex PCR reads through MiXCR, storing one row per CDR3 protein. The repertoire consists of 650,000 to 700,000 distinct CDR3 sequences, with 30% occurring once and the leading ten covering about 40%. The time point denotes: persistent/refractory GD, antithyroid drugs over 5 years with positive TRAb. The TCR library was prepared using RNA isolated from PBMCs. In the case of this clonotype: The antigen is unknown.

Broader study findings: Persistent disease was characterized by preferential usage of TRBV28, TRBJ1-2 and TRBJ2-5.

CDR3 size: 15 residues. CDR1 MGHRA and CDR2 YSYEKL come from the germline V gene. V was clipped by 1 base and J by 2 bases, with 11 bases between them. This rearrangement joins TRBV4-1 to TRBJ1-1; D perhaps matches TRBD1 (6 bases). This TCR derives from a female donor with Graves disease. This specimen was peripheral blood mononuclear cells (PBMCs), taken when the disease was refractory, from a patient treated with antithyroid drugs. CDR3 loop: CASSQVRTANTEAFF. The CDR3 DNA follows: TGCGCCAGCAGCCAAGTTCGGACAGCCAACACTGAAGCTTTCTTT.